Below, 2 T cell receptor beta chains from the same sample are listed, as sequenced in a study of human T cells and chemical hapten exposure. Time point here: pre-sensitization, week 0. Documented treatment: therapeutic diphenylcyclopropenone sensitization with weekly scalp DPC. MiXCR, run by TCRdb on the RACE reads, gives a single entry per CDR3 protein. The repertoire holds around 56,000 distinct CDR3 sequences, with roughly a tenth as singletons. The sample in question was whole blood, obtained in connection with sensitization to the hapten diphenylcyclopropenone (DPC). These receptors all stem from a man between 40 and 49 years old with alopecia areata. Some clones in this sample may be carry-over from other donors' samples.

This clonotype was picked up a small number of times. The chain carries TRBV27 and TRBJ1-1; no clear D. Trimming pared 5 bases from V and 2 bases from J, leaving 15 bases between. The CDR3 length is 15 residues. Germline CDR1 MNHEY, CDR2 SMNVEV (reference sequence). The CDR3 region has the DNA TGTGCCAGCAGTCCCTACAGCAGCAAAAACACTGAAGCTTTCTTT. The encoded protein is CASSPYSSKNTEAFF.

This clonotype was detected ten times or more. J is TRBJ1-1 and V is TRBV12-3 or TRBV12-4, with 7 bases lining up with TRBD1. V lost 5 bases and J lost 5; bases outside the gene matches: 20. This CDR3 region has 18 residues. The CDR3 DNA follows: TGTGCCAGCAGTCCTCCACCAGGGGGAAACCGGGCGAAGACTGAAGCTTTCTTT. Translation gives CASSPPPGGNRAKTEAFF.